This TCR beta chain emerged from a study of CD8+ T cells in alopecia areata. The overall study: The drug, oral tofacitinib, was given to treated patients at 5 to 10 mg twice daily.

Following RNA extraction, reverse transcription yielded cDNA that acted as the sequencing template. Profiling relied on immunoSEQ multiplex PCR, and the TCRdb table lists in-frame clones only, not all of them. The sample lists more than 95,000 clones, over 75% occurring once. This CDR3 comprises 12 residues. The trim removed 10 bases at V and 9 bases at J, leaving 8 bases unmatched. Germline CDR1 is WSHSY and CDR2 is SAAADI. Treatment indicated: oral pan-JAK inhibitor, 5-10 mg twice daily. The V gene is TRBV10-2, the J gene TRBJ2-5; 10 bases agree with TRBD2. The TCR was taken from a human donor with alopecia areata. The sequencing used CD8+ T cells sorted from blood, collected between weeks 30 and 35, from a patient treated with tofacitinib. CDR3 coding DNA: TGCGCCACCCAGGGACTAGCGCCGGCCCAGTACTTC. This codes for CATQGLAPAQYF.